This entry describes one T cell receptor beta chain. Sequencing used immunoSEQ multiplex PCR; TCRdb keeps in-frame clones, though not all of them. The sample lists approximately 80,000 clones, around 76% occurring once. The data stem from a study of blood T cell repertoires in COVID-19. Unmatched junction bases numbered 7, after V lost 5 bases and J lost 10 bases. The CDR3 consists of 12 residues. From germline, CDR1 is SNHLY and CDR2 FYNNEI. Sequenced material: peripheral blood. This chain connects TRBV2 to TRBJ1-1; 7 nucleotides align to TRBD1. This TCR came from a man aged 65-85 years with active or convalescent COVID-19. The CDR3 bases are TGTGCCAGCAGTCGTTCACAGGGGAGAGCTTTCTTT. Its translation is CASSRSQGRAFF.